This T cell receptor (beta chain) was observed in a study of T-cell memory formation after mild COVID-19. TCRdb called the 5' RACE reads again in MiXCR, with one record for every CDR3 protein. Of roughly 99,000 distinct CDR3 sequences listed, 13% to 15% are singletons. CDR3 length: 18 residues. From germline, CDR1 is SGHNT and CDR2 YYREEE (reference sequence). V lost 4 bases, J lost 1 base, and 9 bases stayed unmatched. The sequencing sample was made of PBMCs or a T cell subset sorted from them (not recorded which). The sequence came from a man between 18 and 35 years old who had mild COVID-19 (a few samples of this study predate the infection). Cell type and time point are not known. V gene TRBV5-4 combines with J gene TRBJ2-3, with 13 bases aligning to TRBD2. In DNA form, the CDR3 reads TGTGCCAGCAGCCTAGGACTAGCGGGGGCCTATGGCACAGATACGCAGTATTTT. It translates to CASSLGLAGAYGTDTQYF.